These 12 T cell receptor beta chains originate from one sample sequenced in a study of blood T cell repertoires in COVID-19. The table came from immunoSEQ multiplex PCR; TCRdb's copy has only in-frame clones and leaves some out. The repertoire consists of 83,000 or so clones, with 70% to 90% occurring once and the leading ten covering roughly 8%. Sequenced material: peripheral blood. The receptors were sampled from an elderly man with active or convalescent COVID-19.

The gene calls are TRBV5-8 and TRBJ1-4; TRBD1 matches at 7 bases. The germline V gene has CDR1 SGHTS and CDR2 YDEGEE. V was pared by 3 bases and J by 5 bases, with 7 bases of the junction left unmatched. There are 15 residues in the CDR3. The CDR3 region is CASSSRGQRNEKLFF. CDR3 DNA: TGTGCCAGCAGCTCTCGGGGACAGAGGAATGAAAAACTGTTTTTT.

The rearrangement links TRBV19 to TRBJ2-4; a possible D gene is TRBD2 (6 bases). CDR3 length: 15 residues. Trimming removed 7 bases from V and 2 bases from J, with 15 bases in between. Germline assignment: CDR1 LNHDA and CDR2 SQIVND (reference sequence). The CDR3 coding sequence is TGTGCCAGTATAGGAGGGTATCTGTCCAAAAACATTCAGTACTTC. Its protein is CASIGGYLSKNIQYF.

This clone showed up just once. The chain joins TRBV24-1 to TRBJ2-1; 8 bases are a match to TRBD2. After removal of 10 bases from V and 6 bases from J, the junction contained 4 bases not matched to a gene. The CDR3 consists of 12 residues. Per the germline V gene, CDR1 is KGHDR and CDR2 is SFDVKD. The CDR3: CATGLAGNEQFF. The CDR3 bases are TGTGCCACAGGGCTAGCGGGCAATGAGCAGTTCTTC.

The chain joins TRBV11-3 to TRBJ2-1, with 8 bases matching TRBD2. Germline lookup yields CDR1 SGHNT and CDR2 YENEEA. The CDR3 has 17 amino acids. Unmatched junction bases numbered 19, after V lost 5 bases and J lost 10 bases. This CDR3 reads CASSKSGLAGRDREQFF. CDR3 sequence (DNA): TGTGCCAGCAGCAAGTCAGGACTAGCAGGTAGGGATCGAGAGCAGTTCTTC.

The chain has TRBV6-6 and TRBJ2-1; TRBD1 is a possible D gene (6 bases). V was clipped by 6 bases and J by 2 bases, with 17 bases between them. Germline V gene data show CDR1 as MNHNY and CDR2 as SVGAGI (reference sequence). The CDR3 loop spans 16 amino acids. In DNA, the CDR3 is TGTGCCAGCAGATCCAATCGGGACAAGACCTACAATGAGCAGTTCTTC. As protein: CASRSNRDKTYNEQFF.

The V call is TRBV11-1, the J call TRBJ1-2; D gene uncertain. The germline V gene has CDR1 SGHAT and CDR2 FQDESV (reference sequence). Trimming left V 1 base short and J 2 bases short, with 11 bases between. The CDR3 consists of 15 residues. DNA for the CDR3: TGTGCCAGCAGCTTAGGCTCGGAGAGCAACTATGGCTACACCTTC. Translation: CASSLGSESNYGYTF.

Only a few counts were recorded for this clone. V is TRBV18 and J is TRBJ2-4; maybe TRBD2 (6 bases). Germline lookup yields CDR1 KGHSH and CDR2 LQKENI. There are 14 residues in the CDR3. Trimming pared 3 bases from V and 6 bases from J, leaving 12 bases between. In DNA, the CDR3 is TGTGCCAGCTCACCGAGGGAGGAGGGAAACATTCAGTACTTC. Translating gives CASSPREEGNIQYF. Together with reference TRBV18 and TRBJ2-4, the CDR3 gives the full variable domain: NAGVMQNPRHLVRRRGQEARLRCSPMKGHSHVYWYRQLPEEGLKFMVYLQKENIIDESGMPKERFSAEFPKEGPSILRIQQVVRGDSAAYFCASSPREEGNIQYFGAGTRLSVL.

This clone was counted once. This sequence joins TRBV14 and TRBJ2-1; 8 bases align to TRBD2. CDR1 and CDR2 (germline): SGHDN, FVKESK. CDR3 length: 15 amino acids. Trimming took 3 bases from V and 3 from J; bases not matched to a gene: 4. The CDR3 is CASSQVSGIYNEQFF. The CDR3 coding sequence is TGTGCCAGCAGCCAGGTTAGCGGGATCTACAATGAGCAGTTCTTC.

This clone occurred a few times. Here the CDR3 DNA reads TGTGCCAGTAATATTAGACAGGACGAAAAACTGTTTTTT. Protein: CASNIRQDEKLFF. V is TRBV19 and J is TRBJ1-4, with D maybe TRBD1 (6 bases). This CDR3 comprises 13 residues. The ends were cut back, 7 bases at V and 8 bases at J, with 14 bases in the middle. Germline CDR1 reads LNHDA; CDR2 reads SQIVND (reference sequence).

The chain links TRBV25-1 to TRBJ1-1; D remains ambiguous. This CDR3 spans 11 amino acids. Trimming removed 5 bases at V and 4 bases at J, with 5 bases between. The V gene's germline CDR1 is MGHDK and CDR2 SYGVNS. The CDR3 DNA is TGTGCCAGCAGTCCGGGCACTGAAGCTTTCTTT. Translating it yields CASSPGTEAFF. The complete variable domain, with remaining parts taken from reference TRBV25-1 and TRBJ1-1, reads EADIYQTPRYLVIGTGKKITLECSQTMGHDKMYWYQQDPGMELHLIHYSYGVNSTEKGDLSSESTVSRIRTEHFPLTLESARPSHTSQYLCASSPGTEAFFGQGTRLTVV.

The chain employs TRBV6-1 and TRBJ2-5, with 9 bases aligning to TRBD1. Germline V gene lookup returns CDR1 MNHNS and CDR2 SASEGT. Unmatched junction bases numbered 9, after V lost 2 bases and J lost 8 bases. This CDR3 is 15 amino acids long. The CDR3 DNA reads TGTGCCAGCAGTGAACCGGGGACAGGGATCTCAACCCAGTACTTC. Residues: CASSEPGTGISTQYF.

This chain links TRBV27 with TRBJ2-7; the match to TRBD1 covers 7 bases. Losses at the gene ends were 5 bases for V and 2 bases for J; bases not matched to a gene: 6. CDR1 is MNHEY, CDR2 SMNVEV, per germline (reference sequence). The CDR3 has 14 residues. The CDR3 here is CASSRWDSPYEQYV. Written as DNA, the CDR3 is TGTGCCAGCAGTCGCTGGGACAGTCCCTACGAGCAGTACGTC.